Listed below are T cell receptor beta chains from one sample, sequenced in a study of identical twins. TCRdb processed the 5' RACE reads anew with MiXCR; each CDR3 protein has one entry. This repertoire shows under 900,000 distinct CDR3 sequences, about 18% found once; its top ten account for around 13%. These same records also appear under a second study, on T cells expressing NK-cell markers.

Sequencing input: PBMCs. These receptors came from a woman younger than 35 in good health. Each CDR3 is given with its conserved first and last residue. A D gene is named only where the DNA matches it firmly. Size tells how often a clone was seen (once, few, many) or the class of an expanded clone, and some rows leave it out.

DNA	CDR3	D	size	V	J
TGTGCCAGCAGCGCGGACTTCAATAATTCACCCCTCCACTTT	CASSADFNNSPLHF	-	-	TRBV9	TRBJ1-6
TGTGCCAGCAGTGTTACGGGACCAAACACAGATACGCAGTATTTT	CASSVTGPNTDTQYF	-	few	TRBV2	TRBJ2-3
TGTGCCAGCAGTTTAAGGTGGAGGGCCTACGAGCAGTACTTC	CASSLRWRAYEQYF	-	many	TRBV28	TRBJ2-7
TGCAGTGCTAGTTCCCTAGCAGGGTACCTCAGGGAGCAGTTCTTC	CSASSLAGYLREQFF	-	-	TRBV20-1	TRBJ2-1
TGTGCCAGCAGCCCCGGGGGCATCTCTGAAGCTTTCTTT	CASSPGGISEAFF	-	-	TRBV25-1	TRBJ1-1
TGTGCCAGCAGCCGACCCGGGGCCGCCTACGAGCAGTACTTC	CASSRPGAAYEQYF	-	-	TRBV7-9	TRBJ2-7
TGTGCCAGCACCAGAAGAACAGCGAACACCGGGGAGCTGTTTTTT	CASTRRTANTGELFF	-	-	TRBV12-3/TRBV12-4	TRBJ2-2
TGTGCCAGCAGACTGGTAGAGACCCAGTACTTC	CASRLVETQYF	-	many	TRBV6-5	TRBJ2-5
TGTGCCAGCAGCCTTAATCTCGGGGTTAAGGCTTTCTTT	CASSLNLGVKAFF	-	-	TRBV7-8	TRBJ1-1
TGTGCCAGCAGTCGTACGGTCTCGACTAGCGGGAGTTACGAGCAGTACTTC	CASSRTVSTSGSYEQYF	TRBD2	many	TRBV6-1	TRBJ2-7
TGTGCCAGCAGCTTAAGGGGTCGCGGGAATAGCACAGATACGCAGTATTTT	CASSLRGRGNSTDTQYF	-	-	TRBV7-2	TRBJ2-3
TGTGCCAGCAGCGTAGCAGGGGGAGGACAACCCAACTATGGCTACACCTTC	CASSVAGGGQPNYGYTF	TRBD1	few	TRBV9	TRBJ1-2
TGCAGTGCTAGAACTCTAGCTAGTAATGAGCAGTTCTTC	CSARTLASNEQFF	-	-	TRBV20-1	TRBJ2-1
TGCAGTGCTAGGGGGCTAGCGGGAGTGGCAGATGAGCAGTTCTTC	CSARGLAGVADEQFF	TRBD2	-	TRBV20-1	TRBJ2-1
TGTGCCATCAGTCCCAACAATGAGCAGTTCTTC	CAISPNNEQFF	-	few	TRBV10-3	TRBJ2-1
TGCGCCAGCAGCTTGGGGACAGGGCGAGCTAACTATGGCTACACCTTC	CASSLGTGRANYGYTF	TRBD1	-	TRBV5-1	TRBJ1-2
TGTGCCAGCAGGGCCGGGACAGGGCGTCCCTACGAGCAGTACTTC	CASRAGTGRPYEQYF	TRBD1	few	TRBV2	TRBJ2-7
TGTGCCAGCAGTTACTGGGGAAGGCCGGCGGATACGCAGTATTTT	CASSYWGRPADTQYF	-	-	TRBV6-2/TRBV6-3	TRBJ2-3
TGTGCCAGCAGCCCGACCGGGTCCGCCTCCTCCTACGAGCAGTACTTC	CASSPTGSASSYEQYF	-	-	TRBV5-6	TRBJ2-7
TGTGCCACCAGCAGAGGAGGAACGGAGACCCAGTACTTC	CATSRGGTETQYF	-	few	TRBV15	TRBJ2-5
TGTGCCAGCAGTTACTCGAAGTCGGGGGCACAGAACACCGGGGAGCTGTTTTTT	CASSYSKSGAQNTGELFF	-	-	TRBV6-5	TRBJ2-2
TGTGCCATCTGGGGGGGACGGTACACAGATACGCAGTATTTT	CAIWGGRYTDTQYF	TRBD2	many	TRBV10-3	TRBJ2-3
TGCAGTGCTCCCGACCTTCTAGCGGGGGGACCCAGCACAGATACGCAGTATTTT	CSAPDLLAGGPSTDTQYF	TRBD2	-	TRBV20-1	TRBJ2-3
TGCAGTGCTTCAGGCCCTCCCAACTACGAGCAGTACTTC	CSASGPPNYEQYF	-	few	TRBV20-1	TRBJ2-7
TGCGCCAGCAGTGAAAGGGTTGGATTGAATGAGCAGTTCTTC	CASSERVGLNEQFF	-	many	TRBV10-1	TRBJ2-1
TGTGCCAGCAGACTACAGGGAATCATAAACGAGCAGTACTTC	CASRLQGIINEQYF	-	-	TRBV12-3/TRBV12-4	TRBJ2-7
TGTGCCAGCACCTGGGGGGAAGCGAAGACCCAGTACTTC	CASTWGEAKTQYF	-	-	TRBV7-2	TRBJ2-5
TGTGCCAGCAGCGCCGGGCCCTTCTATGGCTACACCTTC	CASSAGPFYGYTF	-	few	TRBV9	TRBJ1-2
TGTGCCAGCAGCTTAGACAGGTTACTCTCTGGGGCCAACGTCCTGACTTTC	CASSLDRLLSGANVLTF	-	few	TRBV7-9	TRBJ2-6
TGCAGTGCTTGGAGTCATAGGGGGCAAGGCTACACCTTC	CSAWSHRGQGYTF	TRBD1	few	TRBV20-1	TRBJ1-2
TGCAGTGCTAGAGAGGGACAGGGAGCCAACAACTACGAGCAGTACTTC	CSAREGQGANNYEQYF	TRBD1	few	TRBV20-1	TRBJ2-7
TGCAGCGTAGGGAGCCCCTCGGTATCTGAAGCTTTCTTT	CSVGSPSVSEAFF	-	-	TRBV29-1	TRBJ1-1
TGTGCCATCAGTCCGACGGAGAACACTGAAGCTTTCTTT	CAISPTENTEAFF	-	many	TRBV10-3	TRBJ1-1
TGTGCCAGCGTCAAGGGACTGGTTTTCTACGAGCAGTACTTC	CASVKGLVFYEQYF	-	few	TRBV6-2/TRBV6-3	TRBJ2-7
TGTGCCAGCTCACCACAGGGTAGAGGGGCTTTGGACAATGAGCAGTTCTTC	CASSPQGRGALDNEQFF	-	-	TRBV18	TRBJ2-1
TGTGCCACCTCCCGGTACACAGGGAGGGAAAGGGGCAATCAGCCCCAGCATTTT	CATSRYTGRERGNQPQHF	-	many	TRBV10-3	TRBJ1-5
TGTGCCAGCAGTTTAACGATGGGCAAGGAGACCCAGTACTTC	CASSLTMGKETQYF	-	-	TRBV12-3/TRBV12-4	TRBJ2-5
TGTGCCAGCAGCCTGTCCGGACAGGGTAGTCATCAGCCCCAGCATTTT	CASSLSGQGSHQPQHF	TRBD1	-	TRBV2	TRBJ1-5
TGCAGTGCTAGAGATCCCGCGGGGGAGCTGTTTTTT	CSARDPAGELFF	-	-	TRBV20-1	TRBJ2-2
TGTGCCAGCAGCGCTGCGACTAGCGGCTTGTACGAGCAGTACTTC	CASSAATSGLYEQYF	TRBD2	-	TRBV9	TRBJ2-7
TGTGCCAGCAGTTACCCCTTAGCGGGAGGGAGATCCTACGAGCAGTACTTC	CASSYPLAGGRSYEQYF	TRBD2	-	TRBV6-5	TRBJ2-7
TGTGCCAGCCCCCGCCCCTCTGGGGCCAACGTCCTGACTTTC	CASPRPSGANVLTF	-	few	TRBV18	TRBJ2-6
TGTGCCTCCTCGGTGGGCAGGGTTCCATCAGCCAAAAACATTCAGTACTTC	CASSVGRVPSAKNIQYF	-	few	TRBV10-3	TRBJ2-4
TGTGCCAGCAGCCTCGCGCGGGACTTGAGCTCCTACAATGAGCAGTTCTTC	CASSLARDLSSYNEQFF	-	-	TRBV13	TRBJ2-1
TGCAGCGTTGTGGGACCCGGGGGGAACACTGAAGCTTTCTTT	CSVVGPGGNTEAFF	-	-	TRBV29-1	TRBJ1-1
TGTGCCAGCAGTGGGGGTCTAAGGGAGTACTTC	CASSGGLREYF	-	few	TRBV6-4	TRBJ2-5
TGCAGTGCGCGAGCGAGTGCAGATACGCAGTATTTT	CSARASADTQYF	-	-	TRBV20-1	TRBJ2-3